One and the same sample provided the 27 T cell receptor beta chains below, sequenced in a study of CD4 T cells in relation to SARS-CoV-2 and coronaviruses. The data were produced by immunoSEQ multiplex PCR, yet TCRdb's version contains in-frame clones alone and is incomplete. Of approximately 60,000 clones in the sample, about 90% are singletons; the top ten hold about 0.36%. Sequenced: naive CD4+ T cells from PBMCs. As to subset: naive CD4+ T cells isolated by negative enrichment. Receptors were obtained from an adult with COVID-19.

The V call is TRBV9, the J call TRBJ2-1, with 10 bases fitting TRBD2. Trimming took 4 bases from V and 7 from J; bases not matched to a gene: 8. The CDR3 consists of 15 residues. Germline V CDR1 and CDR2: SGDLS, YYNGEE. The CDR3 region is CASSKRLAGLNEQFF. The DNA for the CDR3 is TGTGCCAGCAGCAAGAGACTAGCGGGTCTAAATGAGCAGTTCTTC.

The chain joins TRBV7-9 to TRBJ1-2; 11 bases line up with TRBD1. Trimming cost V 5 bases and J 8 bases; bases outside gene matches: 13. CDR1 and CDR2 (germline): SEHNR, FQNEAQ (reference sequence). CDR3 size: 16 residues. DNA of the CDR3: TGTGCCAGCAGCCGACCTTTAGGACAGGGGGCTTCGGGCTACACCTTC. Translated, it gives CASSRPLGQGASGYTF.

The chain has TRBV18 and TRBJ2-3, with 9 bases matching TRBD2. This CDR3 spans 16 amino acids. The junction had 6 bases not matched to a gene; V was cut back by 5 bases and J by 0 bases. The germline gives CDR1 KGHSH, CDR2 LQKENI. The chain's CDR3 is CASSSSLAGSTDTQYF. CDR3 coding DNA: TGTGCCAGCTCATCATCTCTAGCGGGGAGCACAGATACGCAGTATTTT. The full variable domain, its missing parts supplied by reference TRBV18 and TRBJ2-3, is NAGVMQNPRHLVRRRGQEARLRCSPMKGHSHVYWYRQLPEEGLKFMVYLQKENIIDESGMPKERFSAEFPKEGPSILRIQQVVRGDSAAYFCASSSSLAGSTDTQYFGPGTRLTVL.

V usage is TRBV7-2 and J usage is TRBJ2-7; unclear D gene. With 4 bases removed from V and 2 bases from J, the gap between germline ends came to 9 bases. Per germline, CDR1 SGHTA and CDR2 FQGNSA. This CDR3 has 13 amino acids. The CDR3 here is CASSSVPTYEQYF. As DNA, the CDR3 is TGTGCCAGCAGCTCAGTACCCACCTACGAGCAGTACTTC.

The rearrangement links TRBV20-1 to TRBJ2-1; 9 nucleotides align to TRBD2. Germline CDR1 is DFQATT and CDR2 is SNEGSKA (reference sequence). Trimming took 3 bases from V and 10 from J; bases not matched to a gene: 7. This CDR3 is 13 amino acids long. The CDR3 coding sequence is TGCAGTGCTAGTGGCGGGAGGGCCCAGGAGCAGTTCTTC. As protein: CSASGGRAQEQFF.

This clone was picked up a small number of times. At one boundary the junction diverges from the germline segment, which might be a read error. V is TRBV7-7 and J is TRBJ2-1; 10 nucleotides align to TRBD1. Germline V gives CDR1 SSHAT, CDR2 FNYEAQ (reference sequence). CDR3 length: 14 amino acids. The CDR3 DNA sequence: TGTGCTAGCAGCCGGGACAGGGGATCAAATGAGCAGTTCTTC. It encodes CASSRDRGSNEQFF.

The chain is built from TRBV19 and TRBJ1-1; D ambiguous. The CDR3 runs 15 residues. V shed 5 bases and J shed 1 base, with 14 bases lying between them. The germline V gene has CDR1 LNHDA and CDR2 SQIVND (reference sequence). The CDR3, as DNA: TGTGCCAGTAGTCGGCGAGGTGTGGGGAACACTGAAGCTTTCTTT. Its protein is CASSRRGVGNTEAFF.

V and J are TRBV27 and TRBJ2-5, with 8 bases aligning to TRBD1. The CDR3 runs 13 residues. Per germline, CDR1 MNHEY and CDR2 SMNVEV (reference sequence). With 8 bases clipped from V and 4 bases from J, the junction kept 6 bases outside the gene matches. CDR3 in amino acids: CASRRTGGETQYF. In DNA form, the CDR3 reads TGTGCCAGCCGACGTACAGGGGGAGAGACCCAGTACTTC.

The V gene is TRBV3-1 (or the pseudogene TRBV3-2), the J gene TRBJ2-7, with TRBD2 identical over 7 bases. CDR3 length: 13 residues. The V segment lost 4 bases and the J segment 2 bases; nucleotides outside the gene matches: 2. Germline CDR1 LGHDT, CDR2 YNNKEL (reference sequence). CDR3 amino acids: CASSREGPYEQYF. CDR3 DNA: TGTGCCAGCAGCCGGGAGGGTCCCTACGAGCAGTACTTC.

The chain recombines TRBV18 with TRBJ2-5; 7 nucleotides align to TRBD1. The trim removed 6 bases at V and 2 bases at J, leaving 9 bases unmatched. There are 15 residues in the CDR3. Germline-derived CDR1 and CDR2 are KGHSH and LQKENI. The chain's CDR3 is CASSLLPGQQETQYF. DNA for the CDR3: TGTGCCAGCTCGCTCCTGCCGGGACAGCAAGAGACCCAGTACTTC.

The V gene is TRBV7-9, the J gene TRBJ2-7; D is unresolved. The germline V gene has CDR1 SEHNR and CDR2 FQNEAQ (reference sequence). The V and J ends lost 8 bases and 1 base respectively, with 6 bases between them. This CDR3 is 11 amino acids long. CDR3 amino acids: CASEMSYEQYF. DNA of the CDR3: TGTGCCAGCGAAATGTCCTACGAGCAGTACTTC.

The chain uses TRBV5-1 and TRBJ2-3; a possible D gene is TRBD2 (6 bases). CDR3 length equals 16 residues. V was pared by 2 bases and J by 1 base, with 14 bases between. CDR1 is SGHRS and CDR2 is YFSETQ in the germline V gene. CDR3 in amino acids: CASSLVERGGTDTQYF. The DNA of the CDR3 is TGCGCCAGCAGCTTAGTGGAACGCGGGGGCACAGATACGCAGTATTTT. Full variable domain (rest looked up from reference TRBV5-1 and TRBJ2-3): KAGVTQTPRYLIKTRGQQVTLSCSPISGHRSVSWYQQTPGQGLQFLFEYFSETQRNKGNFPGRFSGRQFSNSRSEMNVSTLELGDSALYLCASSLVERGGTDTQYFGPGTRLTVL.

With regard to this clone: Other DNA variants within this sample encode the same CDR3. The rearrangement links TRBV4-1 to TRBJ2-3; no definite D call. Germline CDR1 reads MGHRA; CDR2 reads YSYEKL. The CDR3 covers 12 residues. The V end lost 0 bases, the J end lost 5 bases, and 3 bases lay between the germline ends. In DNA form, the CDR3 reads TGCGCCAGCAGCCAAGATGGAGATACGCAGTATTTT. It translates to CASSQDGDTQYF.

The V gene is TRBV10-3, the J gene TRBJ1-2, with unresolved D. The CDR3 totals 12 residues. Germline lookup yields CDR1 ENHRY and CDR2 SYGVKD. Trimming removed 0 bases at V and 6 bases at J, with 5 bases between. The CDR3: CAISESLDGYTF. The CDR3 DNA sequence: TGTGCCATCAGTGAGTCGTTGGATGGCTACACCTTC.

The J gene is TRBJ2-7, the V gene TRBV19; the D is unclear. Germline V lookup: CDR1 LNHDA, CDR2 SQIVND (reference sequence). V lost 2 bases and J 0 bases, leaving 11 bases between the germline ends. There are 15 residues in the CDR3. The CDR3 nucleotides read TGTGCCAGTAGTATAAATCCCAGCGACTCCTACGAGCAGTACTTC. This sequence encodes CASSINPSDSYEQYF.

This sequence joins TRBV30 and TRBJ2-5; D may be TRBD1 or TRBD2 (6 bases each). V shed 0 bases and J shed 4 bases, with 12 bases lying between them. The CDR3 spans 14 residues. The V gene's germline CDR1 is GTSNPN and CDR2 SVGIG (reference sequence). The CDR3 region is CAWSVARGGETQYF. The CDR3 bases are TGTGCCTGGAGTGTAGCCAGGGGAGGAGAGACCCAGTACTTC.

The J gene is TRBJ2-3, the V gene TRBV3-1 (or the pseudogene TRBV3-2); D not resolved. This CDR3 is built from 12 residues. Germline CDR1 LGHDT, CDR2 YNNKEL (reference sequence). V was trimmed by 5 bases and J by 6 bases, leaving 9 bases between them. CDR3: CASSLSSDTQYF. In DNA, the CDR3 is TGTGCCAGCAGCTTATCAAGCGATACGCAGTATTTT.

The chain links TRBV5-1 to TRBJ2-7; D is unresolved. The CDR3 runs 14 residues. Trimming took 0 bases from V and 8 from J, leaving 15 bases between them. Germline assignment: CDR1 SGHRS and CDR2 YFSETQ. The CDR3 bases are TGCGCCAGCAGCTTGGAGGTCGTCCCTACGAAGCAGTACTTC. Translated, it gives CASSLEVVPTKQYF. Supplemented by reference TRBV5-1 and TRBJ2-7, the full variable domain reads KAGVTQTPRYLIKTRGQQVTLSCSPISGHRSVSWYQQTPGQGLQFLFEYFSETQRNKGNFPGRFSGRQFSNSRSEMNVSTLELGDSALYLCASSLEVVPTKQYFGPGTRLTVT.

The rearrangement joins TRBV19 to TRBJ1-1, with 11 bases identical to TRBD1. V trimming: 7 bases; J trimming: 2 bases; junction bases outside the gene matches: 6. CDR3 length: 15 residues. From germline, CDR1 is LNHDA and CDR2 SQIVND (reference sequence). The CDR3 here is CASTGQGARNTEAFF. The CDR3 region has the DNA TGTGCCAGTACCGGACAGGGGGCGCGAAACACTGAAGCTTTCTTT.

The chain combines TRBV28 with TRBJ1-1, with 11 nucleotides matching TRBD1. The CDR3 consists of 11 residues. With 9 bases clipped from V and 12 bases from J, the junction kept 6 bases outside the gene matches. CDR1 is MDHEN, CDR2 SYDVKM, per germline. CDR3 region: CASGTGGKTFF. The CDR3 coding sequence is TGTGCCAGTGGGACAGGGGGAAAAACTTTCTTT.

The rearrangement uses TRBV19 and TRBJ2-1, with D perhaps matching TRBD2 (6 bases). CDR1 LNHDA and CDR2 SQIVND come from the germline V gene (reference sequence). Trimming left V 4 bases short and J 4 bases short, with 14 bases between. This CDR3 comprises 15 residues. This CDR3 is CASSRLGGLYNEQFF. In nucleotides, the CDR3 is TGTGCCAGTAGTAGACTAGGCGGGTTGTACAATGAGCAGTTCTTC.

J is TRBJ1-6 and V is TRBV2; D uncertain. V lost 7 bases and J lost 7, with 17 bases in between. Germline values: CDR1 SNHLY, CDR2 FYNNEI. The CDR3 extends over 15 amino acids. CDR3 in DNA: TGTGCCAGCACCCGGACGGACCTCTCGAATTCACCCCTCCACTTT. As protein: CASTRTDLSNSPLHF. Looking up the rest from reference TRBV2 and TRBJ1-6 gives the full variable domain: EPEVTQTPSHQVTQMGQEVILRCVPISNHLYFYWYRQILGQKVEFLVSFYNNEISEKSEIFDDQFSVERPDGSNFTLKIRSTKLEDSAMYFCASTRTDLSNSPLHFGNGTRLTVT.

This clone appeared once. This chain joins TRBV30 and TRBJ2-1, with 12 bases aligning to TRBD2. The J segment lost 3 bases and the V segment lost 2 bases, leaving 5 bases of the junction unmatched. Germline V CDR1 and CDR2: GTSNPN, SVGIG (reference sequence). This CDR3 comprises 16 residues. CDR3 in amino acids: CAWSPPGLAGYNEQFF. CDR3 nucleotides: TGTGCCTGGAGTCCTCCGGGACTAGCGGGCTACAATGAGCAGTTCTTC.

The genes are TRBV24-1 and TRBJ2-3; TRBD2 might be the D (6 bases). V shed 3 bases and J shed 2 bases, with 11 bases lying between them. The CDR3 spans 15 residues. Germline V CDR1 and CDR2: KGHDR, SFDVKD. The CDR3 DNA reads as TGTGCCACCAGTGATGCGGGACGAATCACAGATACGCAGTATTTT. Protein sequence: CATSDAGRITDTQYF.

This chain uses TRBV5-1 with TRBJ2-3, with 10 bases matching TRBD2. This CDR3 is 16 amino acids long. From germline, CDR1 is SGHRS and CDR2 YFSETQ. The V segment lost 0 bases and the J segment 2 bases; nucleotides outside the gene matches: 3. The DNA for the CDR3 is TGCGCCAGCAGCTTGGGGACTAGCGGCCTCACAGATACGCAGTATTTT. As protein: CASSLGTSGLTDTQYF.

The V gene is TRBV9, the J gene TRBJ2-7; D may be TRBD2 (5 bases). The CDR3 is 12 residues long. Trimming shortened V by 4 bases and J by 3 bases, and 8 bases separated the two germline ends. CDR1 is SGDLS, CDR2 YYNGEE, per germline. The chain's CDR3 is CASSQEGYEQYF. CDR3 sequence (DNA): TGTGCCAGCAGCCAAGAGGGCTACGAGCAGTACTTC. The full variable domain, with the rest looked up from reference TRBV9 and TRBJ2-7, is DSGVTQTPKHLITATGQRVTLRCSPRSGDLSVYWYQQSLDQGLQFLIQYYNGEERAKGNILERFSAQQFPDLHSELNLSSLELGDSALYFCASSQEGYEQYFGPGTRLTVT.

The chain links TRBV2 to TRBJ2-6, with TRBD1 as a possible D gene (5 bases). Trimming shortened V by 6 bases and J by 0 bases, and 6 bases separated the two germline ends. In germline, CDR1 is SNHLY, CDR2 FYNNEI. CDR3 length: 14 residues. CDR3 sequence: CASRQGSGANVLTF. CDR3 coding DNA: TGTGCCAGCAGGCAGGGCTCTGGGGCCAACGTCCTGACTTTC.